This entry lists 22 T cell receptor beta chains sequenced from one sample in a study of cytomegalovirus exposure and HLA in healthy donors. It was with 60 Vbeta and 13 Jbeta primers that the PCR ran. Profiled with immunoSEQ multiplex PCR; TCRdb holds only in-frame clones, not every one. The data hold more than 95,000 clones, with around 80% observed a single time. Sequences were obtained from PBMCs. The receptors were gathered from a woman aged 55-75 years in good health and CMV-seropositive.

This clone was seen a handful of times. The chain combines TRBV19 with TRBJ1-1, with 7 bases identical to TRBD1. V dropped 7 bases and J dropped 1; count of bases not matched to a gene: 9. This CDR3 spans 15 amino acids. Germline loops: CDR1 LNHDA, CDR2 SQIVND (reference sequence). CDR3 bases: TGTGCCAGTATCCCCCCTGGGACAGCGAACACTGAAGCTTTCTTT. This encodes CASIPPGTANTEAFF.

V usage is TRBV9 and J usage is TRBJ2-7, with a tentative D call TRBD1 (5 bases). Germline assignment: CDR1 SGDLS and CDR2 YYNGEE. Trimming removed 4 bases at V and 5 bases at J, with 13 bases between. This CDR3 is built from 13 residues. CDR3 in DNA: TGTGCCAGCAGCCCCCGACAGATTAACGAGCAGTACTTC. Its translation is CASSPRQINEQYF. Looking up the rest from reference TRBV9 and TRBJ2-7 gives the full variable domain: DSGVTQTPKHLITATGQRVTLRCSPRSGDLSVYWYQQSLDQGLQFLIQYYNGEERAKGNILERFSAQQFPDLHSELNLSSLELGDSALYFCASSPRQINEQYFGPGTRLTVT.

The V call is TRBV15, the J call TRBJ2-1; D may be TRBD2 (5 bases). The CDR3 totals 15 residues. Germline CDR1 LNHNV, CDR2 YYDKDF (reference sequence). V lost 5 bases to trimming and J lost 10 bases, with 21 bases between them. The DNA of the CDR3 is TGTGCCACCAGCCAGGACGCGAGGGCCCTCTCCGAGCAGTTCTTC. Translating gives CATSQDARALSEQFF.

This clone was detected only once. The chain carries TRBV6-1 and TRBJ2-5, with 8 bases fitting TRBD1. The DNA end lines up better with TRBJ2-7; the J call may be wrong. Per the germline V gene, CDR1 is MNHNS and CDR2 is SASEGT. The CDR3 loop spans 14 amino acids. The CDR3 DNA reads as TGTGCCAGCACTACGACAGGGGCGACATACGAGCAGTACTTC. Its protein is CASTTTGATYEQYF.

This chain uses TRBV2 with TRBJ1-5; TRBD1 aligns across 8 bases. The CDR3 runs 15 residues. CDR1 and CDR2 (germline): SNHLY, FYNNEI. Trimming cost V 6 bases and J 10 bases; bases outside gene matches: 14. This chain's CDR3 is CASRSSRQGKFPQHF. CDR3 nucleotides: TGTGCCAGCAGATCGAGTCGACAGGGGAAGTTTCCCCAGCATTTT.

The chain carries TRBV29-1 and TRBJ2-1, with D possibly being TRBD2 (5 bases). Germline V gene data show CDR1 as SQVTM and CDR2 as ANQGSEA. Between the trimmed V and J ends, which lost 7 bases and 9 bases, there was a span of 19 bases. The CDR3 loop spans 13 amino acids. This chain's CDR3 is CSAPLGGRIEQFF. DNA of the CDR3: TGCAGCGCCCCTTTAGGAGGCAGAATTGAGCAGTTCTTC.

The chain couples TRBV18 to TRBJ1-2, with TRBD1 matching 7 bases. The V segment lost 3 bases and the J segment 1 base; nucleotides outside the gene matches: 11. Germline V gene sequence: CDR1 KGHSH, CDR2 LQKENI. This CDR3 has 17 amino acids. The CDR3 DNA reads as TGTGCCAGCTCACCCCAGGGCACAGGGGACCATAACTATGGCTACACCTTC. It yields the protein CASSPQGTGDHNYGYTF.

The chain joins TRBV29-1 to TRBJ1-2; 8 nucleotides align to TRBD1. CDR3 size: 14 residues. CDR1 and CDR2 (germline): SQVTM, ANQGSEA. The junction had 6 bases not matched to a gene; V was cut back by 3 bases and J by 3 bases. CDR3 in DNA: TGCAGCGTTGAGTCCCGGGACAGGCACTATGGCTACACCTTC. Translating it yields CSVESRDRHYGYTF.

The genes are TRBV7-2 and TRBJ2-7; possibly TRBD1 for D (5 bases). The V gene lost 7 bases and the J gene lost 1 base, with 14 bases spanning the gap. From germline, CDR1 is SGHTA and CDR2 FQGNSA. This CDR3 spans 14 amino acids. The DNA for the CDR3 is TGTGCCAGCACTCCGACAGCCCCATCCTACGAGCAGTACTTC. Its protein is CASTPTAPSYEQYF.

The V call is TRBV15, the J call TRBJ1-4, with TRBD1 as a possible D gene (6 bases). Germline loops: CDR1 LNHNV, CDR2 YYDKDF (reference sequence). CDR3 length: 17 amino acids. With 1 base removed from V and 2 bases from J, the gap between germline ends came to 14 bases. CDR3 region: CATSRVGRGGTNEKLFF. Written as DNA, the CDR3 is TGTGCCACCAGCAGAGTAGGGAGGGGGGGTACTAATGAAAAACTGTTTTTT.

The rearrangement joins TRBV7-9 to TRBJ1-2; D uncertain. Germline loops: CDR1 SEHNR, CDR2 FQNEAQ (reference sequence). This CDR3 has 14 amino acids. V was trimmed by 5 bases and J by 0 bases, leaving 10 bases between them. The CDR3 nucleotides read TGTGCCAGCAGCCCGACTTATGCTAACTATGGCTACACCTTC. Amino acids: CASSPTYANYGYTF.

This sequence joins TRBV5-4 and TRBJ2-2; weak D call: TRBD2 (5 bases). The CDR3 length is 16 residues. V was clipped by 3 bases and J by 2 bases, with 14 bases between them. Germline values: CDR1 SGHNT, CDR2 YYREEE (reference sequence). CDR3 nucleotide sequence: TGTGCCAGCAGCTCGACAATGACGGGAAACACCGGGGAGCTGTTTTTT. Its protein is CASSSTMTGNTGELFF.

The CDR3 nucleotides are TGTGCCAGCAGGGGGAGTAATAGGGGGGGCCCCTACGTTGAGCAGTTCTTC. This gives the protein CASRGSNRGGPYVEQFF. The rearrangement links TRBV7-2 to TRBJ2-1; D perhaps matches TRBD2 (7 bases). V lost 6 bases, J lost 9 bases, and 27 bases lay in between. CDR1 and CDR2 (germline): SGHTA, FQGNSA. The CDR3 is made up of 17 amino acids.

This rearrangement joins TRBV19 to TRBJ1-5; 7 bases are shared with TRBD1. Unmatched junction bases numbered 9, after V lost 6 bases and J lost 4 bases. CDR1 and CDR2 from the germline V gene are LNHDA and SQIVND (reference sequence). This CDR3 comprises 15 residues. As DNA, the CDR3 is TGTGCCAGTAGAGCCCGGACAGGAACAAATCAGCCCCAGCATTTT. Protein: CASRARTGTNQPQHF.

The V and J genes are TRBV5-4 and TRBJ2-3; TRBD2 agrees at 11 bases. The CDR3 is made up of 16 amino acids. V was pared by 0 bases and J by 5 bases, with 5 bases of the junction left unmatched. The germline gives CDR1 SGHNT, CDR2 YYREEE (reference sequence). The DNA for the CDR3 is TGTGCCAGCAGCTTGGACAACCTAGCGGGGGGAGATACGCAGTATTTT. Its translation is CASSLDNLAGGDTQYF.

This clone occurred a few times. The chain couples TRBV7-2 to TRBJ1-4; D unresolved. The germline V gene has CDR1 SGHTA and CDR2 FQGNSA. This CDR3 comprises 15 residues. Trimming took 4 bases from V and 0 from J, leaving 9 bases between them. The CDR3 reads CASSSGPATNEKLFF. CDR3 DNA: TGTGCCAGCAGCTCTGGGCCTGCAACTAATGAAAAACTGTTTTTT.

The rearrangement uses TRBV30 and TRBJ1-6; D call uncertain. Germline V gene lookup returns CDR1 GTSNPN and CDR2 SVGIG (reference sequence). V lost 4 bases and J 9 bases, leaving 10 bases between the germline ends. The CDR3 is 12 residues long. CDR3 nucleotides: TGTGCCTGGACCGAATACGGTTCACCCCTCCACTTT. Protein product: CAWTEYGSPLHF.

This clone was recorded a few times. The V and J genes are TRBV5-4 and TRBJ2-1, with 12 nucleotides matching TRBD2. The CDR3 spans 17 residues. The V gene's germline CDR1 is SGHNT and CDR2 YYREEE (reference sequence). Unmatched junction bases numbered 8, after V lost 7 bases and J lost 0 bases. The CDR3 sequence is CASRRTSGAISYNEQFF. For the CDR3, the DNA is TGTGCCAGCCGCAGGACTAGCGGGGCGATCTCCTACAATGAGCAGTTCTTC.

The chain recombines TRBV6-1 with TRBJ2-3; no reliable D call. Trimming removed 7 bases from V and 2 bases from J, with 13 bases in between. Germline CDR1 reads MNHNS; CDR2 reads SASEGT. The CDR3 runs 14 residues. CDR3 residues: CASNPNGFTDTQYF. As DNA, the CDR3 is TGTGCCAGCAATCCCAACGGTTTCACAGATACGCAGTATTTT.

The V and J genes are TRBV7-6 and TRBJ2-1, with 8 bases aligning to TRBD2. V dropped 5 bases and J dropped 13; count of bases not matched to a gene: 4. The CDR3 has 11 residues. Germline values: CDR1 SGHVS, CDR2 FNYEAQ. The DNA of the CDR3 is TGTGCCAGCAGCCCCGGGACTAGTCAGTTCTTC. Amino acid sequence: CASSPGTSQFF.

J is TRBJ1-5 and V is TRBV6-5; 7 bases are shared with TRBD1. CDR3 size: 15 residues. The trim removed 6 bases at V and 2 bases at J, leaving 7 bases unmatched. In germline, CDR1 is MNHEY, CDR2 SVGAGI. The CDR3: CASSQGVGGNQPQHF. CDR3 DNA sequence: TGTGCCAGCAGCCAGGGGGTTGGGGGCAATCAGCCCCAGCATTTT.

The sample holds one count of this clone. This chain links TRBV7-9 with TRBJ1-1, with 7 nucleotides matching TRBD1. The CDR3 contains 17 residues. Germline lookup yields CDR1 SEHNR and CDR2 FQNEAQ (reference sequence). V lost 1 base to trimming and J lost 8 bases; unmatched junction nucleotides: 16. CDR3 coding DNA: TGTGCCAGCAGCTTAGAAAGGGGGCGGCGAGGTCCATTGGAAGCTTTCTTT. Its protein product is CASSLERGRRGPLEAFF.